This TCR beta chain was obtained from a study of cytomegalovirus exposure and HLA in healthy donors. Study-wide results and limits: The authors assumed roughly uniform sequencing depth across donors for presence/absence analyses.

The PCR made use of 60 Vbeta and 13 Jbeta primers. Profiled with immunoSEQ multiplex PCR; TCRdb holds only in-frame clones, not every one. The sample comprises 96,000 or so clones, 60% to 75% of which are singletons, and 12% to 15% rests with the top ten. Trimming removed 3 bases at V and 3 bases at J, with 8 bases between. The germline gives CDR1 SGHAT, CDR2 FQNNGV. CDR3 length: 13 residues. A word on this clone: Its cognate antigen is unknown.

The chain joins TRBV11-2 to TRBJ1-1, with no clear D. The sample comprised PBMCs. The receptor was isolated from a woman between 65 and 79 years old in good health and CMV-seropositive. The CDR3 here is CASSFYLDTEAFF. The CDR3 DNA sequence: TGTGCCAGCAGCTTCTATTTGGACACTGAAGCTTTCTTT.